This T cell receptor beta chain was observed in a study of T cells in Graves' hyperthyroidism and ophthalmopathy. This clonotype was seen at least ten times. Its antigen is not known. There were TCR beta CDR3 regions amplified from RNA transcripts. RT-PCR in the first round (using the HTBI primer set) targeted the TCR CDR3. In TCRdb, the multiplex PCR reads were re-called with MiXCR into one record per CDR3 protein. The data hold a few hundred thousand distinct CDR3 sequences, with approximately 44% observed a single time. Study outcomes and limitations: Through a model of 13 V-J features, ophthalmopathy was separated from stable hyperthyroidism. Most thyroid clonotypes expanded above 0.001 were also detected in blood.

This CDR3 has 17 amino acids. Trimming left V 0 bases short and J 6 bases short, with 18 bases between. Germline V CDR1 and CDR2: SGHRS, YFSETQ. No ophthalmopathy progression within 18 months constituted stable Graves' hyperthyroidism. The receptor comes from a woman under 30 with Graves' hyperthyroidism. Sequencing used peripheral blood or thyroid tissue (not recorded which). The chain links TRBV5-1 to TRBJ2-2, with D tentatively TRBD2 (6 bases). CDR3 nucleotide sequence: TGCGCCAGCAGCTTGGACGGTGTCGGGAGATCGTCCGGGGAGCTGTTTTTT. Protein: CASSLDGVGRSSGELFF.